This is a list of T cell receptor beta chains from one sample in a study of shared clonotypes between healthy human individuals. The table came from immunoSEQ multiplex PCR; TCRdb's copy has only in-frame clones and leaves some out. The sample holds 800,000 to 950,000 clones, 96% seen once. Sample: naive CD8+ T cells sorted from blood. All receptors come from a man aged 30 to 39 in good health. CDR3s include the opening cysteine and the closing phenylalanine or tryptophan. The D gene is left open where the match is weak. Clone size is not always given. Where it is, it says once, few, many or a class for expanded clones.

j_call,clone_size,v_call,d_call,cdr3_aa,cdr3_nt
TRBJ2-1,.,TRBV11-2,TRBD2,CASSSETSGRNNEQFF,TGTGCCAGCAGCTCAGAGACTAGCGGGAGGAACAATGAGCAGTTCTTC
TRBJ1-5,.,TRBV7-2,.,CASSLWDSNQPQHF,TGTGCCAGCAGCTTATGGGACAGCAATCAGCCCCAGCATTTT
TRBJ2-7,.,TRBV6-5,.,CASSYVLESHEQYF,TGTGCCAGCAGTTACGTTTTAGAATCCCACGAGCAGTACTTC
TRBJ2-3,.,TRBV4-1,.,CASSQGALAADTQYF,TGCGCCAGCAGCCAAGGAGCTCTAGCTGCAGATACGCAGTATTTT
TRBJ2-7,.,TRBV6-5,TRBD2,CASSPPGLNSYEQYF,TGTGCCAGCAGCCCTCCGGGACTAAACTCCTACGAGCAGTACTTC
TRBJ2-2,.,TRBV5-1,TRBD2,CASSLDLAGGPNTGELFF,TGCGCCAGCAGCTTGGACCTAGCGGGAGGACCGAACACCGGGGAGCTGTTTTTT
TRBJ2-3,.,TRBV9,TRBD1,CASSDTGGADTQYF,TGTGCCAGCAGCGACACAGGGGGCGCAGATACGCAGTATTTT
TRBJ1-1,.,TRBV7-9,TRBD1,CASSTRDRDDTEAFF,TGTGCCAGCAGCACCCGGGACAGGGATGACACTGAAGCTTTCTTT
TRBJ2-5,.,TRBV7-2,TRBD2,CASSPGTSGETQYF,TGTGCCAGCAGCCCCGGGACTAGTGGGGAGACCCAGTACTTC
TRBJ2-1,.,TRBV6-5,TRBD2,CASSWGLGDEQFF,TGTGCCAGCAGCTGGGGACTAGGTGATGAGCAGTTCTTC
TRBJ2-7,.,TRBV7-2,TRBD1,CASSLGQRSSYEQYF,TGTGCCAGCAGCTTGGGACAGCGAAGCTCCTACGAGCAGTACTTC
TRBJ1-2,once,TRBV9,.,CASSEPVDGAYGYTF,TGTGCCAGCAGCGAACCGGTAGACGGGGCCTACGGCTACACCTTC
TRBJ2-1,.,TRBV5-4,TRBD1,CASSSTGTGDNEQFF,TGTGCCAGCAGCTCGACCGGGACAGGGGATAATGAGCAGTTCTTC
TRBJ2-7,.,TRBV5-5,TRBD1,CASSLRGQSYEQYF,TGTGCCAGCAGCTTAAGGGGACAGTCCTACGAGCAGTACTTC
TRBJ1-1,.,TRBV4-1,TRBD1,CASSQGRGLNTEAFF,TGCGCCAGCAGCCAAGGGAGGGGGCTCAACACTGAAGCTTTCTTT
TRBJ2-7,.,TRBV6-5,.,CASSYQESLEQYF,TGTGCCAGCAGTTATCAGGAGTCGCTCGAGCAGTACTTC
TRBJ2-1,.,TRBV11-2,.,CASSLETSFYNEQFF,TGTGCCAGCAGCTTAGAGACTTCCTTCTACAATGAGCAGTTCTTC
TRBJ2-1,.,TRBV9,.,CASSELDNVYNEQFF,TGTGCCAGCAGCGAACTTGACAACGTTTACAATGAGCAGTTCTTC
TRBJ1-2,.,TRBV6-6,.,CASSYNGQGGYTF,TGTGCCAGCAGTTACAATGGCCAGGGTGGCTACACCTTC
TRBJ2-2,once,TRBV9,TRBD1,CASSVLRDRGNTGELFF,TGTGCCAGCAGCGTACTCCGGGACAGGGGAAACACCGGGGAGCTGTTTTTT
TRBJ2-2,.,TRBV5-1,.,CASSWIMNTGELFF,TGCGCCAGCAGCTGGATAATGAACACCGGGGAGCTGTTTTTT
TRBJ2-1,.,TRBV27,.,CASSLGPADEQFF,TGTGCCAGCAGTCTTGGACCCGCAGATGAGCAGTTCTTC
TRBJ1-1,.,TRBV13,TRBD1,CASSLGLTGDTEAFF,TGTGCCAGCAGCTTAGGCCTAACAGGGGACACTGAAGCTTTCTTT
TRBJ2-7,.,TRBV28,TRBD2,CASSFLTGGPVGF,TGTGCCAGCAGTTTCCTAACGGGAGGGCCCGTAGGATTC